The 8 T cell receptor beta chains presented below share a single source sample, sequenced in a study of CD8+ T cells in alopecia areata (dated by TCRdb to the late 2010s). Library preparation used the immunoSEQ multiplex PCR assay. RNA was extracted from all samples and reverse transcribed into cDNA as template for TCR sequencing. Here the immuneACCESS table is served through TCRdb, limited to in-frame sequences with V and J called. Missing clones are a known gap in these copies; in checked studies unresolved V genes cover under half, and the rest lacks a known reason. The sample table records under 350,000 clones; roughly 60% of these occur just once. Of the sample, approximately 2% is held by the ten largest clones. Taken with the paper, the label for time point translates to: roughly 26 weeks on oral tofacitinib. The treatment or condition label here, explained by the study, means: oral pan-JAK inhibitor, 5-10 mg twice daily.

Specimen: CD4+ T cells sorted from blood, collected at week 24, from a patient treated with tofacitinib. Receptor source: a human donor with alopecia areata.

The chain joins TRBV18 to TRBJ1-2, with TRBD1 matching 9 bases. V gave up 4 bases and J gave up 3 bases; unmatched junction bases: 0. This CDR3 comprises 13 residues. Per germline, CDR1 KGHSH and CDR2 LQKENI. The CDR3, as DNA: TGTGCCAGCTCACGGGACAGGGACTATGGCTACACCTTC. Translated, it gives CASSRDRDYGYTF.

The chain combines TRBV29-1 with TRBJ2-1; 8 nucleotides match TRBD2. The CDR3 runs to 13 residues. Looked up from germline, CDR1 is SQVTM and CDR2 is ANQGSEA. After removal of 8 bases from V and 1 base from J, the junction contained 4 bases not matched to a gene. The CDR3 DNA reads TGCAGCCATGGGACTAGTTCCTACAATGAGCAGTTCTTC. This codes for CSHGTSSYNEQFF.

This chain links TRBV2 with TRBJ2-7, with no clear D. Germline values: CDR1 SNHLY, CDR2 FYNNEI. There are 13 residues in the CDR3. V lost 5 bases and J 6 bases, leaving 14 bases between the germline ends. CDR3 DNA: TGTGCCAGCAGTCAAAGGGTGGGATTCGAGCAGTACTTC. Protein: CASSQRVGFEQYF.

The chain combines TRBV2 with TRBJ2-3, with 7 bases identical to TRBD2. The V gene end was trimmed by 0 bases and the J gene end by 2 bases; junction bases not matched to a gene: 2. From germline, CDR1 is SNHLY and CDR2 FYNNEI. The CDR3 runs 15 residues. CDR3 loop: CASSEAGTTTDTQYF. The CDR3 DNA follows: TGTGCCAGCAGTGAAGCCGGGACTACCACAGATACGCAGTATTTT.

The rearrangement joins TRBV29-1 to TRBJ2-7, with TRBD1 identical over 9 bases. The J segment lost 2 bases and the V segment lost 4 bases, leaving 3 bases of the junction unmatched. CDR1 and CDR2 from the germline V gene are SQVTM and ANQGSEA. The CDR3 has 13 residues. The CDR3 spells CSVGGQGPYEQYF. Here the CDR3 DNA reads TGCAGCGTTGGGGGACAGGGCCCCTACGAGCAGTACTTC.

This clone was seen only once. The rearrangement joins TRBV4-1 to TRBJ2-7, with 10 bases matching TRBD1. Germline V gives CDR1 MGHRA, CDR2 YSYEKL. This CDR3 spans 16 amino acids. The ends lost 1 base at V and 3 bases at J; junction bases unmatched: 6. CDR3 bases: TGCGCCAGCAGCCAAGGGCCCCGGGACAGGGGCTACGAGCAGTACTTC. It encodes CASSQGPRDRGYEQYF.

This clone was seen a few times. The chain employs TRBV4-2 and TRBJ2-5; weak D call: TRBD2 (6 bases). Deletions cut 1 base from V and 2 bases from J, with 14 bases between. CDR1 and CDR2 (germline): LGHNA, YNFKEQ. CDR3 size: 16 residues. The CDR3 DNA follows: TGTGCCAGCAGCCAAGGGAGGGCAGGAAAGCAAGAGACCCAGTACTTC. It is translated as CASSQGRAGKQETQYF.

The rearrangement joins TRBV4-1 to TRBJ1-2; D is undetermined. This CDR3 has 17 amino acids. Germline values: CDR1 MGHRA, CDR2 YSYEKL. V gave up 1 base and J gave up 0 bases, with 15 bases separating them. The CDR3 is CASSQVDMGWANYGYTF. The CDR3 DNA follows: TGCGCCAGCAGCCAAGTCGACATGGGGTGGGCTAACTATGGCTACACCTTC.